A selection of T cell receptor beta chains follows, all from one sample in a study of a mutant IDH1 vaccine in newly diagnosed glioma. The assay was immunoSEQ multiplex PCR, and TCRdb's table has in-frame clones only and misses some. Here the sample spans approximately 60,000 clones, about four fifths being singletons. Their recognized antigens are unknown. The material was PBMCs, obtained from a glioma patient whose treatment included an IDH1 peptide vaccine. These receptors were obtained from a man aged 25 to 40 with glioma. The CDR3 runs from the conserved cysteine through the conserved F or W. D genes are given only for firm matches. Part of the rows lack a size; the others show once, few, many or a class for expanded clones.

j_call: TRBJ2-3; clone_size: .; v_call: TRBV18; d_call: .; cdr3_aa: CASSGGRRGDTQYF; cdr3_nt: TGTGCCAGCTCGGGGGGTAGAAGAGGAGATACGCAGTATTTT
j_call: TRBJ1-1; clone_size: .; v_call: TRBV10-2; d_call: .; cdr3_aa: CASSINRVETEAFF; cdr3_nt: TGCGCCAGCAGTATTAACAGGGTCGAAACTGAAGCTTTCTTT
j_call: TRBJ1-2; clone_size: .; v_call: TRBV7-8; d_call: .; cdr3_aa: CASSLAHTYGYTF; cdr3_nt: TGTGCCAGCAGCTTAGCGCATACCTATGGCTACACCTTC
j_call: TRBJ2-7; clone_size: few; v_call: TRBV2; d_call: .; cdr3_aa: CASSYAVAYEQYF; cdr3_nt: TGTGCCAGCAGTTATGCCGTGGCCTACGAGCAGTACTTC
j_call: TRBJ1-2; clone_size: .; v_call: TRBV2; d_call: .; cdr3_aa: CASSEEYRERIYGYTF; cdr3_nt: TGTGCCAGCAGTGAAGAATACAGGGAAAGGATTTATGGCTACACCTTC
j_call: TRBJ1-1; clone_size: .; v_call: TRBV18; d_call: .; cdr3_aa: CASSPPIWRGARTEAFF; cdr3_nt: TGTGCCAGCTCACCTCCCATATGGCGGGGGGCGCGCACTGAAGCTTTCTTT
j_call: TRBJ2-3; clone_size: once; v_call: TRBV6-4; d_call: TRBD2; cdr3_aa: CASSDSSGGPDTQYF; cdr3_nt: TGTGCCAGCAGTGACTCTAGCGGGGGGCCAGATACGCAGTATTTT
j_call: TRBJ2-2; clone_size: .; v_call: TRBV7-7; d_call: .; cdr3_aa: CASSSRRVPGELFF; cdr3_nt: TGTGCCAGCAGCTCACGCAGGGTCCCCGGGGAGCTGTTTTTT
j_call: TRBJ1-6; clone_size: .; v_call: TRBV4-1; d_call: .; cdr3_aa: CASSQDKEGLSYNSPLHF; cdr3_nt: TGCGCCAGCAGCCAAGATAAGGAAGGCCTCTCCTATAATTCACCCCTCCACTTT
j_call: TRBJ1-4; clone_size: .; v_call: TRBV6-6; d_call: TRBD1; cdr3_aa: CASRRDRGNEKLFF; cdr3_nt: TGTGCCAGCAGAAGGGACAGAGGGAATGAAAAACTGTTTTTT
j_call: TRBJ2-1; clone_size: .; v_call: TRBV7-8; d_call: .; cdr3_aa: CASSLSRDTRGWEQFF; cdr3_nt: TGTGCCAGCAGCTTATCTCGAGACACCCGAGGTTGGGAGCAGTTCTTC
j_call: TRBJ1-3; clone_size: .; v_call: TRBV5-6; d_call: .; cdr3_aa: CASSLPVGNTIYF; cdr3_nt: TGTGCCAGCAGCTTGCCTGTAGGAAACACCATATATTTT
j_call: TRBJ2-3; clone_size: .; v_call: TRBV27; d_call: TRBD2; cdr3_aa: CASSSLAGGATDTQYF; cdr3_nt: TGTGCCAGCAGTTCACTAGCGGGGGGAGCCACAGATACGCAGTATTTT
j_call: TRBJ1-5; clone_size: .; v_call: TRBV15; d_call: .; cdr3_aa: CATALKGGSNQPQHF; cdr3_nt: TGTGCCACCGCCTTGAAGGGGGGGAGCAATCAGCCCCAGCATTTT
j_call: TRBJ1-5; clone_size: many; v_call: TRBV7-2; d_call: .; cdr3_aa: CASSLRVLSQPQHF; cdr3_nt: TGTGCCAGCAGCTTAAGGGTTCTTAGCCAGCCCCAGCATTTT
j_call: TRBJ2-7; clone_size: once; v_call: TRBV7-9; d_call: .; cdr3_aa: CASSTREGSSYEQYF; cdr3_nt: TGTGCCAGCAGCACCCGAGAGGGAAGCTCCTACGAGCAGTACTTC
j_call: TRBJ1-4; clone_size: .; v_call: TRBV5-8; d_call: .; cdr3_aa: CASNVTGLFNEKLFF; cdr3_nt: TGTGCCAGCAACGTCACAGGGCTTTTTAATGAAAAACTGTTTTTT
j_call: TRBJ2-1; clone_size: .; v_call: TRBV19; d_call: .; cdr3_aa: CASSIGTKSLGVYNEQFF; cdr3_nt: TGTGCCAGTAGTATAGGGACCAAATCTTTGGGGGTCTACAATGAGCAGTTCTTC
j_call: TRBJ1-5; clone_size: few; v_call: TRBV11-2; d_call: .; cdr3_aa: CASSKGRAQPQHF; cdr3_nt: TGTGCCAGCAGCAAAGGAAGGGCCCAGCCCCAGCATTTT
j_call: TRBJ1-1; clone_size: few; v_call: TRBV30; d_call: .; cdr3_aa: CAWGQNTEAFF; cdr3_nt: TGTGCCTGGGGGCAGAACACTGAAGCTTTCTTT
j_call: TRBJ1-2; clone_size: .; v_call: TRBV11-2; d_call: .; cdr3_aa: CASSLEWVGGSNYGYTF; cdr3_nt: TGTGCCAGCAGCTTAGAGTGGGTTGGAGGCTCGAACTATGGCTACACCTTC
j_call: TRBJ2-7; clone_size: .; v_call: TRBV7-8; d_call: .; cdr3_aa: CASSFNLDEQYF; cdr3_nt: TGTGCCAGCAGCTTTAACTTGGACGAGCAGTACTTC
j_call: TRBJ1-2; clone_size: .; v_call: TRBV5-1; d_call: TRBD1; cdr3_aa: CASSTDRGDGYTF; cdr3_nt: TGCGCCAGCAGCACGGACAGGGGGGATGGCTACACCTTC
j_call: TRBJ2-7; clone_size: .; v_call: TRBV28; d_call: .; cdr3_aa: CASSLWGEQYF; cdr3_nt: TGTGCCAGCAGTTTATGGGGCGAGCAGTACTTC
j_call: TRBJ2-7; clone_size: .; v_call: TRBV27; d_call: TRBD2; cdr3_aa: CASSPGLAGANEQYF; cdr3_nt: TGTGCCAGCAGTCCAGGACTAGCGGGGGCCAACGAGCAGTACTTC
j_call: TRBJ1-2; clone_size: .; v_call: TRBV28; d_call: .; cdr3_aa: CASSLQGNNYGYTF; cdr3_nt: TGTGCCAGCAGCCTACAGGGAAATAACTATGGCTACACCTTC
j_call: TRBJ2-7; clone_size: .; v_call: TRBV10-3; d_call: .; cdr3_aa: CAISAGTRSYEQYF; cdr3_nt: TGTGCCATCAGTGCCGGGACACGATCCTACGAGCAGTACTTC
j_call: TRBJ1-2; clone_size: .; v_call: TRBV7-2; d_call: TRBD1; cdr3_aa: CASSPGQGFGYTF; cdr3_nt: TGTGCCAGCAGCCCCGGACAGGGTTTCGGCTACACCTTC